This record covers a single T cell receptor beta chain. Relative to the germline gene, one junction end is altered; a read error may explain this. The PCR made use of 60 Vbeta and 13 Jbeta primers. Sequencing used immunoSEQ multiplex PCR; TCRdb keeps in-frame clones, though not all of them. This table lists tens of thousands of clones. The germline gives CDR1 SNHLY, CDR2 FYNNEI. The CDR3 spans 14 residues. When sampled, the donors appeared nominally healthy, though they likely had unrecorded immune exposures. The data originate from a study of cytomegalovirus exposure and HLA in healthy donors. The specimen sequenced was PBMCs. This sequence was found in a man between 18 and 29 years old in good health and CMV-seropositive. The chain recombines TRBV2 with TRBJ1-1; 7 bases agree with TRBD1. CDR3 region: CASSQQGWGTEVFF. Written as DNA, the CDR3 is TGTGCCAGCAGTCAACAGGGGTGGGGTACTGAAGTTTTCTTT.